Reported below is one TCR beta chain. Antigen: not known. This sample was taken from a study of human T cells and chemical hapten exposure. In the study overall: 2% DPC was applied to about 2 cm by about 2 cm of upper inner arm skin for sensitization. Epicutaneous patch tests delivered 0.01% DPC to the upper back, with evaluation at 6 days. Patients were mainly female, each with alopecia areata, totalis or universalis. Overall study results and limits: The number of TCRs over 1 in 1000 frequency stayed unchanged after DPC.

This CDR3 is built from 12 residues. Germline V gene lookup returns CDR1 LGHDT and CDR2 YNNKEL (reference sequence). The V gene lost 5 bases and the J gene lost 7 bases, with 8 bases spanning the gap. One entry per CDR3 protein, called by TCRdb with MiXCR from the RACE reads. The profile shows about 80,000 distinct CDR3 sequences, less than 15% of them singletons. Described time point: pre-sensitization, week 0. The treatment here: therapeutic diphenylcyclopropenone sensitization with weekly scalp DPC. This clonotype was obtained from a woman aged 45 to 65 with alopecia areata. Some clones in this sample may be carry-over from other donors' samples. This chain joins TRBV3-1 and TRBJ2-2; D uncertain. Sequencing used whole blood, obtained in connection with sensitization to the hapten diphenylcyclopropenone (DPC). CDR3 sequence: CASSVRVGELFF. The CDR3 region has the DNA TGTGCCAGCAGCGTGCGTGTCGGGGAGCTGTTTTTT. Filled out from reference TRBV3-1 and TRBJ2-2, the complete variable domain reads DTAVSQTPKYLVTQMGNDKSIKCEQNLGHDTMYWYKQDSKKFLKIMFSYNNKELIINETVPNRFSPKSPDKAHLNLHINSLELGDSAVYFCASSVRVGELFFGEGSRLTVL.